Listed below are T cell receptor beta chains from one sample, sequenced in a study of blood T cells in healthy people across ages. TCRdb passed the 5' RACE reads through MiXCR, listing each CDR3 protein once. The sample has about a million distinct CDR3 sequences, less than 45% seen once; the top ten hold around 12%. The sequencing input was blood. Receptors originate from a young man in good health. The CDR3 runs from the conserved cysteine through the conserved F or W. D genes are given only for firm matches. Clone size is shown for a subset of rows, as once, few, many or a class of expanded clone.

. | few | TRBJ1-2 | TRBV7-9 | TGTGCCAGCAGCTTAGATCTGGTAGGCGGCTACACCTTC | CASSLDLVGGYTF
TRBD1 | few | TRBJ1-1 | TRBV4-2 | TGTGCCAGCAGCCGATGGACAGGGCAACTCCTAAGGGCTTTCTTT | CASSRWTGQLLRAFF
TRBD1 | . | TRBJ2-3 | TRBV4-3 | TGCGCCAGCAGCCAAGACCCGGACAGGCTGAGCACAGATACGCAGTATTTT | CASSQDPDRLSTDTQYF
. | . | TRBJ1-1 | TRBV10-3 | TGTGCCATCAAAAGGGAAATGAACACTGAAGCTTTCTTT | CAIKREMNTEAFF
TRBD2 | few | TRBJ2-3 | TRBV25-1 | TGTGCCAGCAGTGAATTGGCAAGCGGGGCAGCAGATACGCAGTATTTT | CASSELASGAADTQYF
. | few | TRBJ2-3 | TRBV20-1 | TGCAGTGCTAGAAGTCCGGGGACGGTTACGCAGTATTTT | CSARSPGTVTQYF
TRBD1 | . | TRBJ2-3 | TRBV9 | TGTGCCAGCAGCGCTCTACAGGGGGATACGCAGTATTTT | CASSALQGDTQYF
. | . | TRBJ1-6 | TRBV3-1 | TGTGCCAGCAGCCCGAATCGGGACAATTCACCCCTCCACTTT | CASSPNRDNSPLHF
TRBD1 | . | TRBJ2-2 | TRBV20-1 | TGCAGTGCTAGCCAGGGGGACACCGGGGAGCTGTTTTTT | CSASQGDTGELFF
TRBD1 | few | TRBJ1-2 | TRBV20-1 | TGCAGTGCTAGAGATCCGGACAGGGGTACCTATGGCTACACCTTC | CSARDPDRGTYGYTF
. | many | TRBJ2-3 | TRBV20-1 | TGCAGTACCGCAGACCAGAGCACAGATACGCAGTATTTT | CSTADQSTDTQYF
TRBD1 | once | TRBJ2-3 | TRBV5-1 | TGCGCCAGCAGCACAGGGGACACAGATACGCAGTATTTT | CASSTGDTDTQYF
TRBD1 | few | TRBJ2-1 | TRBV28 | TGTGCCAGCAGAATAACCGGGACAGGGTTGTTCTTC | CASRITGTGLFF
TRBD2 | . | TRBJ2-5 | TRBV6-1 | TGTGCCAGCAGTGACACGGGGGGTAGACAGACCCAGTACTTC | CASSDTGGRQTQYF
. | . | TRBJ1-1 | TRBV2 | TGTGCCAGCAGCCAACCCATGACAGAAGGAGCTTTCTTT | CASSQPMTEGAFF
. | few | TRBJ2-1 | TRBV20-1 | TGCAGTGCCCCCATGACGGGGGCCTTATCCTACAATGAGCAGTTCTTC | CSAPMTGALSYNEQFF
. | . | TRBJ1-1 | TRBV2 | TGTGCCAGCAGTGGGACGGATAACACTGAAGCTTTCTTT | CASSGTDNTEAFF
. | few | TRBJ2-7 | TRBV12-3/TRBV12-4 | TGTGCCAGCAGTTATCTCTTAGAGCAGTACTTC | CASSYLLEQYF
. | few | TRBJ1-5 | TRBV25-1 | TGTGCCAGCAGCGAGGAGGGTTATGGTCAGCCCCAGCATTTT | CASSEEGYGQPQHF
. | . | TRBJ1-1 | TRBV21-1 | TGTGCCAGCAGCAGGGCAGGCCCGGGAGCTTTCTTT | CASSRAGPGAFF
TRBD1 | once | TRBJ1-5 | TRBV7-2 | TGTGCCAGCGGGCCCTCGACAGGGTCTGGCAATCAGCCCCAGCATTTT | CASGPSTGSGNQPQHF
. | . | TRBJ1-1 | TRBV2 | TGTGCCAGCAGTTTCGGGGGGCGGGTCACTGAAGCTTTCTTT | CASSFGGRVTEAFF
. | . | TRBJ2-3 | TRBV24-1 | TGTGCCACCAGTGACACACAGGGAAAAGGTGGAGATACGCAGTATTTT | CATSDTQGKGGDTQYF
TRBD1 | . | TRBJ1-1 | TRBV6-1 | TGTGCCAGCAGTGAACCGATCGGGACAGCTAGGAAAGCTTTCTTT | CASSEPIGTARKAFF
. | few | TRBJ1-1 | TRBV10-2 | TGCGCCAGCAGTGAGTTCAAGAACACTGAAGCTTTCTTT | CASSEFKNTEAFF
. | many | TRBJ1-2 | TRBV27 | TGTGCCAGCACCTATGGCTACACCTTC | CASTYGYTF
TRBD1 | few | TRBJ1-2 | TRBV6-5 | TGTGCCAGCAGTTACCACCAGGGGGATTACTATGGCTACACCTTC | CASSYHQGDYYGYTF
. | . | TRBJ1-5 | TRBV4-1 | TGCGCCAGCAGCCAAGAAGATCAGGACTTCAATCAGCCCCAGCATTTT | CASSQEDQDFNQPQHF
TRBD1 | few | TRBJ2-1 | TRBV20-1 | TGCAGTGCGTCGGGACAGGGGGGTTCCTACAATGAGCAGTTCTTC | CSASGQGGSYNEQFF
. | few | TRBJ2-1 | TRBV12-5 | TGTGCTAGTGGTTTGGGCAGGGGAGATGAGCAGTTCTTC | CASGLGRGDEQFF
TRBD1 | . | TRBJ2-3 | TRBV6-5 | TGTGCCACTACCGGGACAGGTCTAGGGGATACGCAGTATTTT | CATTGTGLGDTQYF
TRBD1 | . | TRBJ2-7 | TRBV4-1 | TGCGCCAGCAGCCCCCACACAGGGGCAAACGAGCAGTACTTC | CASSPHTGANEQYF
. | . | TRBJ1-1 | TRBV9 | TGTGCCAGCAGCGTAGATGGGAAGGGAAAGAACAGTGAAGCTTTCTTT | CASSVDGKGKNSEAFF
. | many | TRBJ2-1 | TRBV20-1 | TGCAGTGCTAGAGATCTGGTAGCGTCCTACAATGAGCAGTTCTTC | CSARDLVASYNEQFF
. | . | TRBJ1-2 | TRBV28 | TGTGCCAGCAGACACGAAGGGGGGAAATATGGCTACACCTTC | CASRHEGGKYGYTF
. | . | TRBJ1-2 | TRBV25-1 | TGTGCCAGTAGTGAATACCAGGCTAGCTATGGCTACACCTTC | CASSEYQASYGYTF